The next 28 T cell receptor beta chains were all read from a single sample in a study of CD8+CD57+ T cells in acquired aplastic anemia. Genomic DNA templated the TCR beta VDJ and CDR3 profiling. TCRdb redid the calling of the reads with MiXCR, one entry per CDR3 protein. Altogether approximately 45,000 distinct CDR3 sequences are present, approximately 72% being singletons, with the ten largest covering 34%. Sequenced input: sorted CD4+, CD8+, or CD8+CD57+ T cells (not recorded which) from PBMCs. The origin of the receptors is a human donor in good health, serving as a control.

By share of the sample, this clonotype is medium-sized. The chain has TRBV24-1 and TRBJ2-5; TRBD1 agrees at 9 bases. The CDR3 consists of 15 residues. J gave up 3 bases and V 4 bases, and 5 bases lay outside the gene matches. Germline values: CDR1 KGHDR, CDR2 SFDVKD. The CDR3 reads CATSDRDRGKETQYF. Here the CDR3 DNA reads TGTGCCACCAGTGACCGTGACAGGGGGAAAGAGACCCAGTACTTC.

The chain recombines TRBV12-3 or TRBV12-4 with TRBJ2-1, with D unresolved. Trimming removed 6 bases at V and 6 bases at J, with 12 bases between. The CDR3 totals 13 residues. CDR3 in amino acids: CASRGLNVNEQFF. The CDR3 DNA reads TGTGCCAGCAGGGGCCTCAACGTCAATGAGCAGTTCTTC.

The CDR3 loop is CASSLGQGASGYTF. CDR3 sequence (DNA): TGTGCCAGCAGCTTAGGACAGGGGGCAAGCGGCTACACCTTC. This chain connects TRBV7-9 to TRBJ1-2; the match to TRBD1 covers 10 bases. After removal of 1 base from V and 8 bases from J, the junction contained 4 bases not matched to a gene. The CDR3 covers 14 residues. Germline V CDR1 and CDR2: SEHNR, FQNEAQ (reference sequence).

As concerns this clonotype: A much bigger clone sits one base away, suggesting this may be a read error. The V and J genes are TRBV25-1 and TRBJ2-5; 12 bases align to TRBD2. This CDR3 has 19 amino acids. Germline V gene data show CDR1 as MGHDK and CDR2 as SYGVNS. The CDR3 loop reads CANSEYGSASSGGDETQYF. The CDR3 region has the DNA TGTGCCAACAGTGAATATGGGTCCGCCTCTAGCGGGGGGGATGAGACCCAGTACTTC.

The chain carries TRBV2 and TRBJ2-7; D is perhaps TRBD1 (6 bases). The V end was cut by 1 base, the J end by 6 bases, with 13 bases between. Germline V gives CDR1 SNHLY, CDR2 FYNNEI. The CDR3 extends over 14 amino acids. In nucleotides, the CDR3 is TGTGCCAGCAGTGAAGGACAGGCCGGAGGCGAGCAGTACTTC. Its translation: CASSEGQAGGEQYF.

The rearrangement joins TRBV16 to TRBJ1-1; TRBD1 matches 8 bases. The V gene's germline CDR1 is KGHSY and CDR2 FQNENV. There are 15 residues in the CDR3. V lost 4 bases to trimming and J lost 1 base; unmatched junction nucleotides: 5. The CDR3 DNA is TGTGCCAGCAGCCGGCCCGGGACAGGGAACACTGAAGCTTTCTTT. As protein: CASSRPGTGNTEAFF. The entire variable domain, with the rest obtained from reference TRBV16 and TRBJ1-1, is as follows: GEEVAQTPKHLVRGEGQKAKLYCAPIKGHSYVFWYQQVLKNEFKFLISFQNENVFDETGMPKERFSAKCLPNSPCSLEIQATKLEDSAVYFCASSRPGTGNTEAFFGQGTRLTVV.

The V and J genes are TRBV19 and TRBJ1-5; no firm D call. Germline V gives CDR1 LNHDA, CDR2 SQIVND (reference sequence). This CDR3 region has 14 residues. Trimming removed 3 bases from V and 0 bases from J, with 6 bases in between. CDR3 DNA sequence: TGTGCCAGTAGTATCAAGAGTAGCAATCAGCCCCAGCATTTT. Protein sequence: CASSIKSSNQPQHF.

CDR3 DNA: TGCGCCAGCAGCTTGGAGCAGGCCGCCTCCTACAATGAGCAGTTCTTC. The encoded protein is CASSLEQAASYNEQFF. The genes are TRBV5-1 and TRBJ2-1; D gene ambiguous. Germline V gives CDR1 SGHRS, CDR2 YFSETQ. The CDR3 sequence is 16 residues long. The V and J ends lost 0 bases and 0 bases respectively, with 10 bases between them.

This clonotype has just a few counts. This chain uses TRBV10-3 with TRBJ1-4; D is unclear. There are 14 residues in the CDR3. The germline V gene has CDR1 ENHRY and CDR2 SYGVKD. V gave up 2 bases and J gave up 8 bases, with 12 bases separating them. CDR3 amino acids: CAISEGREGEKLFF. The CDR3 region has the DNA TGTGCCATCAGTGAGGGACGGGAGGGAGAAAAACTGTTTTTT.

The chain combines TRBV10-3 with TRBJ2-5; 16 bases line up with TRBD2. The V segment lost 11 bases and the J segment 5 bases; nucleotides outside the gene matches: 11. The CDR3 totals 16 residues. Germline loops: CDR1 ENHRY, CDR2 SYGVKD. CDR3 bases: TGTGCCTCAGGGACTAGCGGGAGGGGTGGGTGGGAGACCCAGTACTTC. Translation gives CASGTSGRGGWETQYF.

The chain links TRBV6-1 to TRBJ1-2; D might be TRBD1 (5 bases). The CDR3 totals 16 residues. Looked up from germline, CDR1 is MNHNS and CDR2 is SASEGT. V was clipped by 6 bases and J by 6 bases, with 23 bases between them. CDR3 nucleotide sequence: TGTGCCAGCAGCTTAGAGAGGGCAGGGAGAAGCAATGGCTACACCTTC. It encodes CASSLERAGRSNGYTF.

This clonotype came up many times. V usage is TRBV30 and J usage is TRBJ2-3; 11 bases are shared with TRBD1. With V trimmed by 1 base and J by 4 bases, 7 bases remained unmatched. CDR3 length: 16 amino acids. CDR1 and CDR2 from the germline V gene are GTSNPN and SVGIG (reference sequence). The CDR3 region is CAWSAPPGQGADTQYF. In nucleotides, the CDR3 is TGTGCCTGGAGTGCCCCGCCGGGACAGGGGGCAGATACGCAGTATTTT.

The rearrangement links TRBV19 to TRBJ2-7, with 8 bases identical to TRBD1. V shed 4 bases and J 6 bases; nucleotides not matched to a gene: 8. The CDR3 length is 14 residues. Germline V gene sequence: CDR1 LNHDA, CDR2 SQIVND (reference sequence). CDR3 region: CASSTQGAPLEQYF. CDR3 coding DNA: TGTGCCAGTAGTACGCAGGGGGCACCCCTCGAGCAGTACTTC.

V is TRBV19 and J is TRBJ1-4; D gene uncertain. Germline V gene data show CDR1 as LNHDA and CDR2 as SQIVND (reference sequence). The germline V and J ends were trimmed by 4 bases and 7 bases, with 4 bases remaining between them. This CDR3 has 11 amino acids. The CDR3 spells CASSTSEKLFF. CDR3 sequence (DNA): TGTGCCAGTAGTACAAGTGAAAAACTGTTTTTT.

This clonotype was observed a handful of times. The chain uses TRBV7-9 and TRBJ1-2; no definite D call. Germline V CDR1 and CDR2: SEHNR, FQNEAQ (reference sequence). The CDR3 is made up of 12 amino acids. V was pared by 0 bases and J by 6 bases, with 5 bases between. The CDR3 here is CASSLALHGYTF. The CDR3 DNA sequence: TGTGCCAGCAGCTTAGCTCTCCATGGCTACACCTTC. The variable domain in full, with the rest retrieved from reference TRBV7-9 and TRBJ1-2, is DTGVSQNPRHKITKRGQNVTFRCDPISEHNRLYWYRQTLGQGPEFLTYFQNEAQLEKSRLLSDRFSAERPKGSFSTLEIQRTEQGDSAMYLCASSLALHGYTFGSGTRLTVV.

This clonotype was observed many times. The rearrangement links TRBV12-3 or TRBV12-4 to TRBJ1-1; D might be TRBD1 (6 bases). V was cut by 5 bases and J by 4 bases, with 17 bases left in between. CDR3 length: 15 residues. This chain's CDR3 is CASSPPPGGGTEAFF. CDR3 in DNA: TGTGCCAGCAGTCCGCCCCCGGGGGGCGGCACTGAAGCTTTCTTT.

The J gene is TRBJ2-2, the V gene TRBV7-9; D is unresolved. This CDR3 region has 13 residues. Trimming took off 1 base at V and 8 bases at J, with 8 bases between the two ends. Germline V gene data show CDR1 as SEHNR and CDR2 as FQNEAQ (reference sequence). The CDR3 nucleotides are TGTGCCAGCAGCTTAGTTAACGGAGGGGAGCTGTTTTTT. This encodes CASSLVNGGELFF.

As for this clonotype: Germline is not matched at one junction end, which may reflect a read error. This chain connects TRBV5-3 to TRBJ2-3, with 13 bases identical to TRBD2. TRBV5-3 is sorted into the ORF group, with uncertain function. The CDR3 runs to 16 residues. CDR3 nucleotide sequence: TGTACCAGTAGCTACGGACTAGCGGGAGTGGGAGATACGCGGTATTTT. Translation gives CTSSYGLAGVGDTRYF.

The chain has TRBV15 and TRBJ2-7; 9 bases map to TRBD1. CDR1 is LNHNV, CDR2 YYDKDF, per germline (reference sequence). Trimming took 2 bases from V and 6 from J; bases not matched to a gene: 8. The CDR3 is 15 amino acids. CDR3 sequence reads: CATSRSPGTGFEQYF. The CDR3 coding sequence is TGTGCCACCAGCAGAAGCCCCGGGACAGGGTTCGAGCAGTACTTC.

The rearrangement links TRBV5-5 to TRBJ1-2; TRBD1 matches 7 bases. CDR3 length: 13 amino acids. Germline trimming cut 4 bases from V and 13 bases from J; bases unmatched to any gene: 13. CDR1 SGHKS and CDR2 YYEKEE come from the germline V gene (reference sequence). The CDR3 nucleotides read TGTGCCAGCAGCCCCAGGGGGTTAGGGCGGGGCACCTTC. It is translated as CASSPRGLGRGTF.

This clonotype has just one count. The chain couples TRBV7-2 to TRBJ1-1, with 9 bases identical to TRBD1. The germline V gene encodes CDR1 SGHTA and CDR2 FQGNSA. J lost 5 bases, V lost 0 bases, and 4 bases had no gene match. This CDR3 has 15 residues. Here the CDR3 DNA reads TGTGCCAGCAGCTTAGCGGGGACAGGGTGGACTGAAGCTTTCTTT. It specifies CASSLAGTGWTEAFF.

This clonotype is judged medium-sized. The V and J genes are TRBV7-3 and TRBJ2-5, with D maybe TRBD1 (6 bases). Germline loops: CDR1 SGHTA, CDR2 FQGTGA. Deletions cut 5 bases from V and 2 bases from J, with 12 bases between. CDR3 length: 14 residues. Here the CDR3 reads CASSPHGTQETQYF. The DNA for the CDR3 is TGTGCCAGCAGCCCACACGGGACACAAGAGACCCAGTACTTC.

The chain uses TRBV25-1 and TRBJ2-5; TRBD1 aligns across 9 bases. The DNA end lines up better with TRBJ2-7; the J call may be wrong. The CDR3 is 15 amino acids. Germline CDR1 is MGHDK and CDR2 is SYGVNS. The CDR3 is CASSNVGTGTYEQYF. The DNA of the CDR3 is TGTGCCAGCAGTAATGTTGGGACAGGGACCTACGAGCAGTACTTC.

J is TRBJ2-7 and V is TRBV20-1; 8 bases line up with TRBD2. This CDR3 contains 13 residues. CDR1 is DFQATT, CDR2 SNEGSKA, per germline (reference sequence). Unmatched junction bases numbered 8, after V lost 7 bases and J lost 3 bases. The CDR3 DNA sequence: TGCAGTGGGGAGAGCGGGGGCCTCTACGAGCAGTACTTC. Protein: CSGESGGLYEQYF.

The chain carries TRBV15 and TRBJ1-4; the D is unclear. V gave up 1 base and J gave up 5 bases, with 11 bases separating them. The CDR3 sequence is 15 residues long. Germline CDR1 reads LNHNV; CDR2 reads YYDKDF (reference sequence). CDR3 sequence: CATSRVGPGNEKLFF. The DNA of the CDR3 is TGTGCCACCAGCAGAGTGGGTCCCGGGAATGAAAAACTGTTTTTT.

On this clonotype itself: The junction departs from the called germline gene at one end, perhaps through a read error. The genes are TRBV5-8 and TRBJ2-7; perhaps TRBD1 as D (6 bases). CDR1 and CDR2 from the germline V gene are SGHTS and YDEGEE. The CDR3 is made up of 14 amino acids. CDR3 coding DNA: TGTGCCAGCACCCAACCCGGGACAAACTACGAGCAGGACTTC. Encoded protein: CASTQPGTNYEQDF.

With regard to this clonotype: Its ends do not fully match the called genes, so a read error is possible. The chain couples TRBV2 to TRBJ2-5, with a possible D match to TRBD2 (6 bases). Germline V gives CDR1 SNHLY, CDR2 FYNNEI. The CDR3 sequence is 14 residues long. The CDR3 bases are TGTGCCAGCAGCGAAGGGTGGGGGGAAGAGACCCAGTACTTC. It encodes CASSEGWGEETQYF.

V and J are TRBV9 and TRBJ2-7; D is ambiguous. The CDR3 sequence is 16 residues long. The ends were cut back, 0 bases at V and 1 base at J, with 14 bases in the middle. Germline CDR1 SGDLS, CDR2 YYNGEE. The DNA of the CDR3 is TGTGCCAGCAGCGTAGGTCGGGCGGCTGGGTCCTACGAGCAGTACTTC. It codes for CASSVGRAAGSYEQYF.